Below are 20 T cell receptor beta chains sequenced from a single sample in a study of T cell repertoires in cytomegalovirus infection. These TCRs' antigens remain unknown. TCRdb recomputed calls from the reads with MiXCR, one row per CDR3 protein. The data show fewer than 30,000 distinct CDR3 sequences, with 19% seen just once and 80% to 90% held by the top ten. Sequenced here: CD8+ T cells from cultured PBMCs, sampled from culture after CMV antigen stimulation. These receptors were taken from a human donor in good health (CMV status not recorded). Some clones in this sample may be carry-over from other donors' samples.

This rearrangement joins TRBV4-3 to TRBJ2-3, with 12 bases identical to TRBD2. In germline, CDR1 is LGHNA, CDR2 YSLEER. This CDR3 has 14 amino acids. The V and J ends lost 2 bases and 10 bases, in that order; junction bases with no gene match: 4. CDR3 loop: CASSQWTSGDPQYF. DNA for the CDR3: TGCGCCAGCAGCCAATGGACTAGCGGGGACCCGCAGTATTTT.

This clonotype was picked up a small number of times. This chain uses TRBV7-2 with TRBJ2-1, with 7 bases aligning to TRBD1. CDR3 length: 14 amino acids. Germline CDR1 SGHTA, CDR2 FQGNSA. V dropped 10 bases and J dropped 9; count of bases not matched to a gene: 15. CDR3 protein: CATKLTGALGEQFF. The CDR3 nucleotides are TGTGCCACCAAACTTACAGGGGCGCTAGGTGAGCAGTTCTTC.

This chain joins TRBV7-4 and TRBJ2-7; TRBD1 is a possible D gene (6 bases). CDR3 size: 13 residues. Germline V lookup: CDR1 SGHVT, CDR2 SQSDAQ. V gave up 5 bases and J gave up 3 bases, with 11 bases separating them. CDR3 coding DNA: TGTGCCAGCAGCCCGGGACACCTCTACGAGCAGTACTTC. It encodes CASSPGHLYEQYF.

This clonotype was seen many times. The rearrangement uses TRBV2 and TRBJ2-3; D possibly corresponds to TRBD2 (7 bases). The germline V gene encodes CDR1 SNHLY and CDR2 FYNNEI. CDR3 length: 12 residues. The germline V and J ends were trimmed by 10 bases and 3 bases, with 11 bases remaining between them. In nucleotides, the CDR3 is TGTGCCATTGAGGGGGGGACAGATACGCAGTATTTT. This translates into CAIEGGTDTQYF.

CDR3: CASSERDRATGELFF. The DNA for the CDR3 is TGTGCCAGCAGCGAGCGGGACAGGGCCACCGGGGAGCTGTTTTTT. V and J are TRBV7-9 and TRBJ2-2; 9 nucleotides line up with TRBD1. Germline assignment: CDR1 SEHNR and CDR2 FQNEAQ (reference sequence). The trim removed 5 bases at V and 4 bases at J, leaving 5 bases unmatched. CDR3 length: 15 amino acids.

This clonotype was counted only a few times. The CDR3 sequence is CASSLRGMNTEAFF. The CDR3 DNA follows: TGTGCCAGCAGCCTCAGGGGTATGAACACTGAAGCTTTCTTT. The V and J genes are TRBV9 and TRBJ1-1, with D maybe TRBD1 (6 bases). The V gene lost 4 bases and the J gene lost 0 bases, with 10 bases spanning the gap. Germline loops: CDR1 SGDLS, CDR2 YYNGEE. The CDR3 spans 14 residues.

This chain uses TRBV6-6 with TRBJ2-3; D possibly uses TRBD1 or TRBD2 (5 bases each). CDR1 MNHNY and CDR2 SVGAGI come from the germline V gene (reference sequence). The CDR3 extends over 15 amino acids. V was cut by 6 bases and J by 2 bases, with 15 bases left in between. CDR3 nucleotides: TGTGCCAGCAGGGGATTGACCGGGACCACAGATACGCAGTATTTT. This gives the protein CASRGLTGTTDTQYF.

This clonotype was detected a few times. The CDR3 bases are TGTGCCAGCAGCATGGGACAGGGGGCCTATGAAGCTTTCTTT. The encoded protein is CASSMGQGAYEAFF. The chain uses TRBV7-2 and TRBJ1-1, with 12 bases that match TRBD1. The J segment lost 7 bases and the V segment lost 5 bases, leaving 5 bases of the junction unmatched. This CDR3 comprises 14 residues. The germline gives CDR1 SGHTA, CDR2 FQGNSA.

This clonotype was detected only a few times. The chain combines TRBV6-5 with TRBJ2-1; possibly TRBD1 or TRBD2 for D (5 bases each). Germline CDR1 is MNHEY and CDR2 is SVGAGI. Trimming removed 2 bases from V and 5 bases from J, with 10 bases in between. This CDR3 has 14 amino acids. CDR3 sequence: CASSYPGTDNEQFF. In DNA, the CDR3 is TGTGCCAGCAGTTACCCCGGGACCGACAATGAGCAGTTCTTC.

Here the CDR3 DNA reads TGTGCCAGCAGTTTGCGGGACAGGAGGAACACTGAAGCTTTCTTT. Encoded protein: CASSLRDRRNTEAFF. The chain couples TRBV6-5 to TRBJ1-1; 8 bases are shared with TRBD1. Germline V lookup: CDR1 MNHEY, CDR2 SVGAGI. J was trimmed by 1 base and V by 4 bases; bases with no gene match: 5. The CDR3 loop spans 15 amino acids.

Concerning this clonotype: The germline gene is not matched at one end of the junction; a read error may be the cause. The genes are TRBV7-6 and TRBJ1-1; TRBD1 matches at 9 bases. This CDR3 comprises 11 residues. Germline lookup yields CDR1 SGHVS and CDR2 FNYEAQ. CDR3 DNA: TGCGAGACAGGGGGGGACACTGAAGCTTTCTTT. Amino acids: CETGGDTEAFF.

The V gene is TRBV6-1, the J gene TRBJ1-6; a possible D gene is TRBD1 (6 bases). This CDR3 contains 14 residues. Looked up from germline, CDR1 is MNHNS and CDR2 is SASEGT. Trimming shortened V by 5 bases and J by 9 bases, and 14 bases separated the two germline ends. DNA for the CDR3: TGTGCCAGCAGTACTACAGGGTCCGGTTCACCCCTCCACTTT. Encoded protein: CASSTTGSGSPLHF.

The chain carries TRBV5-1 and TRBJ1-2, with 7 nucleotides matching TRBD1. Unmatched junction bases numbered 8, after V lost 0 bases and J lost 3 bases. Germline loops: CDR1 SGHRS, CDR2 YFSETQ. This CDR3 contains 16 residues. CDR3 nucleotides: TGCGCCAGCAGCTTGGTTACTACAGGGGCGGACTATGGCTACACCTTC. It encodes CASSLVTTGADYGYTF.

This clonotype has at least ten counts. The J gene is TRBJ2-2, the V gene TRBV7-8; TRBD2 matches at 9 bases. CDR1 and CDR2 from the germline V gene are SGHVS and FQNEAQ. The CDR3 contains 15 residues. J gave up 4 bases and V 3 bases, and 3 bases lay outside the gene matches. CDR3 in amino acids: CASSLRREGTGELFF. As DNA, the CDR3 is TGTGCCAGCAGCTTGAGGCGGGAGGGCACCGGGGAGCTGTTTTTT. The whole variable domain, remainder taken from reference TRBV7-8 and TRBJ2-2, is GAGVSQSPRYKVAKRGQDVALRCDPISGHVSLFWYQQALGQGPEFLTYFQNEAQLDKSGLPSDRFFAERPEGSVSTLKIQRTQQEDSAVYLCASSLRREGTGELFFGEGSRLTVL.

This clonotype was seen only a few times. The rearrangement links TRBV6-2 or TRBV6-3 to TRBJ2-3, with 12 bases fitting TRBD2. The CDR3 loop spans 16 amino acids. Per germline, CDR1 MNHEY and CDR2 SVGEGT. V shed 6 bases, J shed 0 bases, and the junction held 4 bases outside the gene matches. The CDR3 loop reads CASRQLAGGSTDTQYF. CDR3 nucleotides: TGTGCCAGCAGACAACTAGCGGGGGGCAGCACAGATACGCAGTATTTT.

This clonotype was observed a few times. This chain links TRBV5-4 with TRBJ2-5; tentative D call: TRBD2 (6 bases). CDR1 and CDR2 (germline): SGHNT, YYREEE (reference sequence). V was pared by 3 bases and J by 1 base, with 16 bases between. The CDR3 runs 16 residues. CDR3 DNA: TGTGCCAGCAGCTCGTCCCCTCGGGGGACCCAAGAGACCCAGTACTTC. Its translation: CASSSSPRGTQETQYF.

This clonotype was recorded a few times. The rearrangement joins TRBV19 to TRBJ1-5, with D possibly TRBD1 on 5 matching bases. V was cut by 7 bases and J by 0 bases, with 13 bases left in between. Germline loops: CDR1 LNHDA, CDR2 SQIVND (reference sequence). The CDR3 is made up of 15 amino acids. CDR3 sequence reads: CASIEGIFSNQPQHF. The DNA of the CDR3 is TGTGCCAGTATTGAGGGGATCTTTAGCAATCAGCCCCAGCATTTT.

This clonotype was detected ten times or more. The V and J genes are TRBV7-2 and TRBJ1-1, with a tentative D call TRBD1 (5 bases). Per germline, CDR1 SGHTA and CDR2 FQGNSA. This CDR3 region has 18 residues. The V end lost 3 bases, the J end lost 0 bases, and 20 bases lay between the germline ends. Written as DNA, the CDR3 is TGTGCCAGCAGCTTCGACCGCCGGGGGAGATGGATGAACACTGAAGCTTTCTTT. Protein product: CASSFDRRGRWMNTEAFF. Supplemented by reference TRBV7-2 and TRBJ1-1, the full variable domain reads GAGVSQSPSNKVTEKGKDVELRCDPISGHTALYWYRQSLGQGLEFLIYFQGNSAPDKSGLPSDRFSAERTGGSVSTLTIQRTQQEDSAVYLCASSFDRRGRWMNTEAFFGQGTRLTVV.

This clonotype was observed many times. The CDR3 reads CASSPTGVGARDIQYF. DNA of the CDR3: TGTGCCAGCAGCCCGACCGGGGTGGGGGCGCGGGACATTCAGTACTTC. This chain links TRBV7-2 with TRBJ2-4; D is possibly TRBD1 (6 bases). V was cut by 5 bases and J by 8 bases, with 22 bases left in between. The CDR3 spans 16 residues. Germline assignment: CDR1 SGHTA and CDR2 FQGNSA.

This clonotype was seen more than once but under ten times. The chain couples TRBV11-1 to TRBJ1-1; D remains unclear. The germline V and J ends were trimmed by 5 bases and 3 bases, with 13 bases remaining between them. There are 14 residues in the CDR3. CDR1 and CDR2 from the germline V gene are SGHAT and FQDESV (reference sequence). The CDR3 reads CASSIGRLYTEAFF. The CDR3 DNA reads TGTGCCAGCAGCATAGGACGGTTGTACACTGAAGCTTTCTTT.